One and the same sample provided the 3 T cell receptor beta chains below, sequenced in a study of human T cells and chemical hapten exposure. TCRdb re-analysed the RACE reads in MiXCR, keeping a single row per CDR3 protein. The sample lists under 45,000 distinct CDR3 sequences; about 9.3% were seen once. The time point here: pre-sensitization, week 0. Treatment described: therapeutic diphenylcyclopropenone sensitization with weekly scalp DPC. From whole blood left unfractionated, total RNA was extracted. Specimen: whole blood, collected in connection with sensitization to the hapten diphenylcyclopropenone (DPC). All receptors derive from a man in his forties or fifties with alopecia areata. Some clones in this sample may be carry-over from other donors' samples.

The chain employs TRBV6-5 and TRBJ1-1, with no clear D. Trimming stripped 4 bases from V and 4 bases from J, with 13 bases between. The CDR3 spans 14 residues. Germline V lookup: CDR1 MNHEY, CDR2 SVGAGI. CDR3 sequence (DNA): TGTGCCAGCAGTTCATTAGGACGGACCACTGAAGCTTTCTTT. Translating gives CASSSLGRTTEAFF.

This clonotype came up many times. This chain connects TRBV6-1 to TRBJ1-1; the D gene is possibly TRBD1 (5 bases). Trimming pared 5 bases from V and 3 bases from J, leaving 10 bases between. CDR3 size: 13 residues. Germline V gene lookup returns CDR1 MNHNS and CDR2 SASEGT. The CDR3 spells CASSTQGDTEAFF. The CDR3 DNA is TGTGCCAGCAGTACCCAGGGCGACACTGAAGCTTTCTTT.

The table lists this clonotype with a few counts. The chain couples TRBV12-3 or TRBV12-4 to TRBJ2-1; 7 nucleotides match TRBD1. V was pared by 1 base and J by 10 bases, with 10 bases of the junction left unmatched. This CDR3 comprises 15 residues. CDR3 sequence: CASSLGDRATDEQFF. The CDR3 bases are TGTGCCAGCAGTTTAGGAGACAGGGCCACCGACGAGCAGTTCTTC.